Described below is a single T cell receptor beta chain sequence and its context. Its antigen is undetermined. The sample originates from a study of T cells in women clearing cervical HPV infection. Study-wide context: Blood came at first lesion visit for cases, post-clearance for controls. Study outcomes and limitations: Combining TCR richness with V gene abundances gave approximately 0.84 AUC.

Cervical HPV DNA detected by MY09/MY11 PCR, typed by dot-blot. TCRdb keeps only in-frame clones here, not all; method: immunoSEQ multiplex PCR. Its listing shows fewer than 30,000 clones. The sequence was obtained from a woman aged 18 to 75 with a cervical HPV16 infection that either progressed to CIN3+ or cleared (not recorded which). Sequencing was performed on blood buffy coat.

The part of the CDR3 DNA that was read is TGCGCCAGCAGCCAGGAGGGGGCGGGAGTTGAGGAG. It specifies CASSQEGAGVEE. The whole CDR3 region reads CASSQEGAGVEELFF. The rearrangement joins TRBV5-1 to TRBJ2-2; D is perhaps TRBD1 or TRBD2 (7 bases each). The CDR3 is cut off 3 residues early in the read; its end comes from the germline J gene. The ends were cut back, 4 bases at V and 10 bases at J, with 20 bases in the middle. CDR1 SGHRS and CDR2 YFSETQ come from the germline V gene. There are 15 residues in the CDR3.